This entry lists 15 T cell receptor beta chains sequenced from one sample in a study of T cells in pancreatic ductal adenocarcinoma. Here immunoSEQ multiplex PCR was the method, and the copy in TCRdb shows in-frame clones only, minus some. The table records over 15,000 clones, 85% to 90% of them present only once. Selected pancreatic ductal adenocarcinoma patients had undergone surgery without neoadjuvant therapy. Sequencing input: PBMCs. Receptors originate from a human donor with pancreatic ductal adenocarcinoma.

The gene calls are TRBV6-5 and TRBJ1-2; 8 positions match TRBD1. CDR3 length: 14 amino acids. After removal of 6 bases from V and 4 bases from J, the junction contained 7 bases not matched to a gene. CDR1 MNHEY and CDR2 SVGAGI come from the germline V gene. The CDR3 here is CASSGRDRGYGYTF. The CDR3 nucleotides read TGTGCCAGCAGCGGTCGAGACAGGGGCTATGGCTACACCTTC.

This chain connects TRBV5-1 to TRBJ2-5; possibly TRBD1 for D (5 bases). The CDR3 is 13 amino acids. Germline V CDR1 and CDR2: SGHRS, YFSETQ. V was clipped by 0 bases and J by 4 bases, with 7 bases between them. CDR3 sequence (DNA): TGCGCCAGCAGCTTGGTAGACAGAGAGACCCAGTACTTC. As protein: CASSLVDRETQYF.

V is TRBV2 and J is TRBJ1-1; 10 nucleotides agree with TRBD1. Germline trimming cut 9 bases from V and 7 bases from J; bases unmatched to any gene: 11. This CDR3 comprises 14 residues. Germline values: CDR1 SNHLY, CDR2 FYNNEI. The CDR3 is CASSALGTGVEAFF. The DNA for the CDR3 is TGTGCCAGTTCAGCACTAGGGACAGGGGTTGAAGCTTTCTTT.

The chain has TRBV7-3 and TRBJ2-7, with a possible D match to TRBD2 (6 bases). V lost 1 base and J lost 2, with 12 bases in between. This CDR3 has 15 residues. The germline CDR1 and CDR2 sequences are SGHTA and FQGTGA. The CDR3 reads CASSLNAGSTYEQYF. The CDR3 DNA sequence: TGTGCCAGCAGCTTAAATGCGGGGTCGACCTACGAGCAGTACTTC.

V gene TRBV5-4 combines with J gene TRBJ1-1, with TRBD1 matching over 7 bases. The CDR3 is 14 residues long. V dropped 2 bases and J dropped 2; count of bases not matched to a gene: 3. Germline V lookup: CDR1 SGHNT, CDR2 YYREEE (reference sequence). This CDR3 reads CASSFVGGNTEAFF. CDR3 nucleotide sequence: TGTGCCAGCAGCTTTGTAGGGGGCAACACTGAAGCTTTCTTT.

This chain joins TRBV7-9 and TRBJ2-7, with 9 bases fitting TRBD2. V trimming: 1 base; J trimming: 2 bases; junction bases outside the gene matches: 3. The length of the CDR3 is 15 residues. The V gene's germline CDR1 is SEHNR and CDR2 FQNEAQ (reference sequence). The CDR3 sequence is CASSLVASGAYEQYF. The CDR3 region has the DNA TGTGCCAGCAGCTTAGTTGCTAGCGGGGCCTACGAGCAGTACTTC.

The chain is built from TRBV4-1 and TRBJ1-1; D perhaps matches TRBD1 (5 bases). The germline CDR1 and CDR2 sequences are MGHRA and YSYEKL. The V and J ends lost 5 bases and 6 bases respectively, with 16 bases between them. CDR3 length: 14 amino acids. CDR3 loop: CASSGIGGEAEAFF. The CDR3 DNA reads as TGCGCCAGCAGCGGTATCGGGGGGGAAGCTGAAGCTTTCTTT.

The chain couples TRBV4-2 to TRBJ1-2; D is perhaps TRBD1 (5 bases). The CDR3 length is 13 residues. Between the trimmed V and J ends, which lost 1 base and 3 bases, there was a span of 6 bases. Germline V gene data show CDR1 as LGHNA and CDR2 as YNFKEQ. The CDR3 DNA sequence: TGTGCCAGCAGCCAAGCAGGGTACTATGGCTACACCTTC. Protein sequence: CASSQAGYYGYTF.

V and J are TRBV15 and TRBJ1-4; D not resolved. The germline V and J ends were trimmed by 0 bases and 3 bases, with 8 bases remaining between them. This CDR3 region has 15 residues. CDR1 is LNHNV, CDR2 YYDKDF, per germline (reference sequence). The CDR3, as DNA: TGTGCCACCAGCAGAGATGGCGGGTCTAATGAAAAACTGTTTTTT. The encoded protein is CATSRDGGSNEKLFF.

This clone was counted only a few times. This sequence joins TRBV4-3 and TRBJ2-5; tentatively, D is TRBD1 (6 bases). The V gene's germline CDR1 is LGHNA and CDR2 YSLEER. The CDR3 is 16 residues long. V lost 0 bases and J 4 bases, leaving 15 bases between the germline ends. The chain's CDR3 is CASSQDLGAMTETQYF. The CDR3 DNA follows: TGCGCCAGCAGCCAAGATCTGGGGGCGATGACAGAGACCCAGTACTTC.

The chain employs TRBV13 and TRBJ2-1, with D possibly TRBD1 on 5 matching bases. Trimming stripped 7 bases from V and 7 bases from J, with 8 bases between. The CDR3 covers 11 residues. Germline-derived CDR1 and CDR2 are PRHDT and FYEKMQ (reference sequence). The CDR3 sequence: CASTPGNEQFF. Here the CDR3 DNA reads TGTGCCAGCACGCCAGGGAATGAGCAGTTCTTC.

The V and J genes are TRBV5-1 and TRBJ2-3, with TRBD2 matching over 7 bases. The germline V gene has CDR1 SGHRS and CDR2 YFSETQ. The V segment lost 4 bases and the J segment 4 bases; nucleotides outside the gene matches: 9. The CDR3 length is 15 residues. The CDR3 DNA reads as TGCGCCAGCAGCCCTACATTCGGGAGGCCAGATACGCAGTATTTT. Encoded protein: CASSPTFGRPDTQYF.

This chain joins TRBV4-3 and TRBJ2-7; 9 bases map to TRBD2. J gave up 1 base and V 0 bases, and 10 bases lay outside the gene matches. The CDR3 has 18 residues. In germline, CDR1 is LGHNA, CDR2 YSLEER. This CDR3 reads CASSQDSKAGGQSYEQYF. The CDR3 bases are TGCGCCAGCAGCCAAGACTCCAAAGCGGGGGGCCAGTCCTACGAGCAGTACTTC.

The CDR3 DNA reads as TGTGCCAGCAGTGGCCGCAGGGTTGGCGATGGCTACACCTTC. Protein: CASSGRRVGDGYTF. This chain joins TRBV2 and TRBJ1-2; D is possibly TRBD1 (5 bases). From germline, CDR1 is SNHLY and CDR2 FYNNEI. The CDR3 runs 14 residues. The V gene lost 4 bases and the J gene lost 6 bases, with 15 bases spanning the gap.

The CDR3 DNA follows: TGTGCCAGCAGCCCAACAGGGGGTAATGGCTACACCTTC. Amino acids: CASSPTGGNGYTF. This chain connects TRBV4-2 to TRBJ1-2, with TRBD1 identical over 8 bases. Germline V gives CDR1 LGHNA, CDR2 YNFKEQ. The CDR3 consists of 13 residues. V was clipped by 4 bases and J by 6 bases; unmatched bases: 4.